Listed here are 29 T cell receptor beta chains from one sample, sequenced in a study of blood T cells in healthy people across ages. Through a sample-barcoded 5' primer and a J-beta primer mix, a second PCR was run for roughly 6 to 12 cycles. TCRdb reanalysed the 5' RACE reads using MiXCR and keeps one entry per CDR3 protein. The table includes 1 million to 1.2 million distinct CDR3 sequences, 30% to 40% detected once. The sample comprised blood. Every receptor here comes from a man younger than 35 in good health.

This clonotype has ten or more counts. V usage is TRBV5-1 and J usage is TRBJ2-3; no reliable D call. This CDR3 contains 11 residues. CDR1 SGHRS and CDR2 YFSETQ come from the germline V gene. Between the trimmed V and J ends, which lost 8 bases and 4 bases, there was a span of 8 bases. In nucleotides, the CDR3 is TGCGCCAGTAAGGACGCAGATACGCAGTATTTT. As protein: CASKDADTQYF.

The chain employs TRBV20-1 and TRBJ1-1; D is perhaps TRBD1 (5 bases). V dropped 3 bases and J dropped 6 bases, with 17 bases sitting between them. The germline CDR1 and CDR2 sequences are DFQATT and SNEGSKA (reference sequence). The CDR3 is 14 amino acids. The CDR3 DNA reads as TGCAGTGCTAGGGGACTCCAGCGGGGTCCTGAAGCTTTCTTT. This codes for CSARGLQRGPEAFF.

This clonotype was seen a few times. V gene TRBV5-1 combines with J gene TRBJ2-3; D not resolved. The CDR3 extends over 15 amino acids. Germline V gene data show CDR1 as SGHRS and CDR2 as YFSETQ. V lost 4 bases and J 6 bases, leaving 18 bases between the germline ends. The CDR3 DNA follows: TGCGCCAGCAGCCCGGACCGCCCTGCAGCGGATACGCAGTATTTT. This codes for CASSPDRPAADTQYF. Full variable domain (rest looked up from reference TRBV5-1 and TRBJ2-3): KAGVTQTPRYLIKTRGQQVTLSCSPISGHRSVSWYQQTPGQGLQFLFEYFSETQRNKGNFPGRFSGRQFSNSRSEMNVSTLELGDSALYLCASSPDRPAADTQYFGPGTRLTVL.

A few counts support this clonotype. This chain joins TRBV30 and TRBJ1-2; D unresolved. The CDR3 totals 10 residues. CDR1 GTSNPN and CDR2 SVGIG come from the germline V gene (reference sequence). DNA for the CDR3: TGTTCGATGAACAACTATGGCTACACCTTC. Translating gives CSMNNYGYTF.

This clonotype was seen only once. The rearrangement joins TRBV7-9 to TRBJ1-4; maybe TRBD1 (5 bases). Germline CDR1 SEHNR, CDR2 FQNEAQ (reference sequence). The CDR3 totals 13 residues. V was pared by 8 bases and J by 5 bases, with 12 bases between. The chain's CDR3 is CASFSTENEKLFF. CDR3 nucleotides: TGTGCCAGCTTCTCGACAGAGAATGAAAAACTGTTTTTT.

The V gene is TRBV6-2 or TRBV6-3, the J gene TRBJ2-2; no clear D. The CDR3 is 12 residues long. Deletions cut 3 bases from V and 4 bases from J, with 3 bases between. Germline CDR1 and CDR2: MNHEY and SVGEGT. The CDR3 spells CASSYTTGELFF. CDR3 in DNA: TGTGCCAGCAGTTATACCACCGGGGAGCTGTTTTTT.

This rearrangement joins TRBV4-2 to TRBJ2-5; TRBD2 matches at 9 bases. Trimming cost V 5 bases and J 11 bases; bases outside gene matches: 15. Germline V lookup: CDR1 LGHNA, CDR2 YNFKEQ. This CDR3 is 15 amino acids long. CDR3 nucleotides: TGTGCCAGCAGCTTTAGGGCTAGCGGGGACAATGAGCAGTACTTC. Protein: CASSFRASGDNEQYF.

The chain employs TRBV4-3 and TRBJ1-2; D remains ambiguous. CDR3 length: 12 amino acids. V shed 6 bases and J shed 6 bases, with 11 bases lying between them. Germline-derived CDR1 and CDR2 are LGHNA and YSLEER. This chain's CDR3 is CASSNRGNGYTF. CDR3 nucleotide sequence: TGCGCCAGCAGTAACCGAGGGAATGGCTACACCTTC.

This sequence joins TRBV4-1 and TRBJ1-1; TRBD1 agrees at 8 bases. Germline loops: CDR1 MGHRA, CDR2 YSYEKL. The CDR3 totals 14 residues. J was trimmed by 4 bases and V by 6 bases; bases with no gene match: 7. The CDR3 DNA reads TGCGCCAGCAGGCCAAGGACAGGGAGCACTGAAGCTTTCTTT. Residues: CASRPRTGSTEAFF.

The CDR3 nucleotides read TGTGCCAGCTCACCACCGAACAGGGGTCAATCAGAAGATACGCAGTATTTT. This translates into CASSPPNRGQSEDTQYF. The chain joins TRBV18 to TRBJ2-3; 7 bases are a match to TRBD1. Looked up from germline, CDR1 is KGHSH and CDR2 is LQKENI. The CDR3 length is 17 residues. V shed 0 bases, J shed 5 bases, and the junction held 11 bases outside the gene matches.

This clonotype appeared a few times. The rearrangement uses TRBV7-8 and TRBJ1-5; 7 nucleotides line up with TRBD1. The J segment lost 5 bases and the V segment lost 5 bases, leaving 6 bases of the junction unmatched. Germline loops: CDR1 SGHVS, CDR2 FQNEAQ. This CDR3 is 14 amino acids long. CDR3 nucleotides: TGTGCCAGCAGCGCAACAGACAGGGATCAGCCCCAGCATTTT. Its protein is CASSATDRDQPQHF.

The rearrangement uses TRBV20-1 and TRBJ2-3, with 7 bases matching TRBD1. With 5 bases clipped from V and 10 bases from J, the junction kept 12 bases outside the gene matches. Germline CDR1 and CDR2: DFQATT and SNEGSKA (reference sequence). The CDR3 contains 13 residues. The CDR3 sequence is CSAPDRTLDAQYF. The CDR3 DNA sequence: TGCAGTGCTCCGGACAGGACTCTGGATGCGCAGTATTTT.

There are a few counts of this clonotype. V usage is TRBV20-1 and J usage is TRBJ2-2; no clear D. CDR3 length equals 11 residues. V lost 7 bases and J 2 bases, leaving 5 bases between the germline ends. Germline values: CDR1 DFQATT, CDR2 SNEGSKA (reference sequence). The CDR3: CSVHNTGELFF. Here the CDR3 DNA reads TGCAGTGTCCATAACACCGGGGAGCTGTTTTTT.

V gene TRBV28 combines with J gene TRBJ2-3; D remains ambiguous. This CDR3 is built from 16 residues. CDR1 is MDHEN, CDR2 SYDVKM, per germline. The ends were cut back, 1 base at V and 2 bases at J, with 13 bases in the middle. CDR3 protein: CASSLSGSANTDTQYF. Written as DNA, the CDR3 is TGTGCCAGCAGTTTATCGGGCAGCGCAAACACAGATACGCAGTATTTT.

J is TRBJ1-5 and V is TRBV7-2; TRBD1 matches at 7 bases. The trim removed 5 bases at V and 0 bases at J, leaving 4 bases unmatched. This CDR3 has 15 residues. Germline loops: CDR1 SGHTA, CDR2 FQGNSA. CDR3 nucleotide sequence: TGTGCCAGCAGCCGACAGGGTAATAGCAATCAGCCCCAGCATTTT. It is translated as CASSRQGNSNQPQHF.

The rearrangement uses TRBV7-2 and TRBJ1-4; D is perhaps TRBD1 (5 bases). CDR3 size: 16 residues. V gave up 6 bases and J gave up 5 bases, with 19 bases separating them. CDR1 and CDR2 (germline): SGHTA, FQGNSA. The CDR3 nucleotides read TGTGCCAGCAGTCTCGACAGATATCTATTAAATGAAAAACTGTTTTTT. Protein product: CASSLDRYLLNEKLFF.

The genes are TRBV6-5 and TRBJ2-4; 7 bases match TRBD1. TRBJ2-5 matches the DNA end more closely, so the J call is doubtful. The CDR3 has 14 residues. Germline V gene lookup returns CDR1 MNHEY and CDR2 SVGAGI. CDR3 sequence: CASSYSTGERTQYF. The CDR3 DNA reads as TGTGCCAGCAGTTACTCAACAGGGGAACGGACCCAGTACTTC.

The rearrangement links TRBV20-1 to TRBJ2-4; 7 positions agree with TRBD1. The CDR3 spans 15 residues. Germline assignment: CDR1 DFQATT and CDR2 SNEGSKA (reference sequence). V shed 3 bases, J shed 4 bases, and the junction held 9 bases outside the gene matches. CDR3 nucleotide sequence: TGCAGTGCTAGGGGGACAGTGATTCCAAAAAACATTCAGTACTTC. Its protein is CSARGTVIPKNIQYF.

The chain uses TRBV13 and TRBJ1-2; no firm D call. V gave up 5 bases and J gave up 4 bases, with 17 bases separating them. The CDR3 is 15 residues long. Per the germline V gene, CDR1 is PRHDT and CDR2 is FYEKMQ (reference sequence). This CDR3 reads CASSQLDGSPYGYTF. In DNA, the CDR3 is TGTGCCAGCAGCCAACTCGACGGATCACCCTATGGCTACACCTTC.

This clonotype was observed a handful of times. The chain recombines TRBV6-1 with TRBJ2-5; D is uncertain. CDR1 and CDR2 from the germline V gene are MNHNS and SASEGT. The CDR3 contains 15 residues. The V end was cut by 6 bases, the J end by 5 bases, with 19 bases between. CDR3 DNA: TGTGCCAGCAGACTCAACGACTGGATCGGTGAGACCCAGTACTTC. This codes for CASRLNDWIGETQYF.

This chain uses TRBV25-1 with TRBJ1-6, with no clear D. This CDR3 comprises 14 residues. Germline-derived CDR1 and CDR2 are MGHDK and SYGVNS. Trimming stripped 4 bases from V and 10 bases from J, with 14 bases between. The DNA of the CDR3 is TGTGCCAGCAGTGCCTACTTAAACCGCTCACCCCTCCACTTT. As protein: CASSAYLNRSPLHF.

This chain's CDR3 is CASSQDKDYSTDTQYF. Written as DNA, the CDR3 is TGTGCCAGCAGCCAGGACAAGGACTATAGCACAGATACGCAGTATTTT. The chain carries TRBV4-2 and TRBJ2-3, with D perhaps matching TRBD2 (6 bases). Germline V CDR1 and CDR2: LGHNA, YNFKEQ. Between the trimmed V and J ends, which lost 3 bases and 0 bases, there was a span of 13 bases. The CDR3 is 16 residues long.

The chain employs TRBV6-5 and TRBJ1-1; a possible D gene is TRBD1 (5 bases). V was cut by 0 bases and J by 6 bases, with 17 bases left in between. CDR1 and CDR2 from the germline V gene are MNHEY and SVGAGI. The CDR3 has 16 residues. Here the CDR3 DNA reads TGTGCCAGCAGTTACTCTGCGTCGTCGGGGGTCCCTGAAGCTTTCTTT. Its protein is CASSYSASSGVPEAFF.

This clonotype appeared a few times. This chain links TRBV4-3 with TRBJ1-2, with D unclear. CDR1 is LGHNA, CDR2 YSLEER, per germline. This CDR3 spans 13 amino acids. Trimming took off 0 bases at V and 7 bases at J, with 9 bases between the two ends. The CDR3 sequence is CASSQDISGGYTF. CDR3 sequence (DNA): TGCGCCAGCAGCCAAGATATATCGGGTGGCTACACCTTC.

The gene calls are TRBV20-1 and TRBJ2-3, with 8 bases that match TRBD1. This CDR3 contains 13 residues. The V gene end was trimmed by 6 bases and the J gene end by 2 bases; junction bases not matched to a gene: 4. In germline, CDR1 is DFQATT, CDR2 SNEGSKA (reference sequence). The CDR3: CSAEQGDTDTQYF. The CDR3 nucleotides are TGCAGTGCCGAACAGGGGGACACAGATACGCAGTATTTT.

This chain uses TRBV14 with TRBJ2-1; 9 nucleotides match TRBD1. The V gene's germline CDR1 is SGHDN and CDR2 FVKESK. The CDR3 loop spans 15 amino acids. V lost 6 bases and J lost 7; bases outside the gene matches: 10. The CDR3 loop reads CASRSGTGQVNEQFF. CDR3 bases: TGTGCCAGCAGGTCCGGGACAGGGCAAGTAAATGAGCAGTTCTTC.

V and J are TRBV15 and TRBJ1-1; unclear D gene. The germline V and J ends were trimmed by 0 bases and 2 bases, with 16 bases remaining between them. There are 17 residues in the CDR3. Germline lookup yields CDR1 LNHNV and CDR2 YYDKDF (reference sequence). CDR3 coding DNA: TGTGCCACCAGCAGAGATCGCGGACCTGCGAAAAACACTGAAGCTTTCTTT. It yields the protein CATSRDRGPAKNTEAFF.

The rearrangement joins TRBV5-1 to TRBJ2-2; 10 nucleotides align to TRBD1. This CDR3 region has 17 residues. V shed 0 bases and J 3 bases; nucleotides not matched to a gene: 5. CDR1 and CDR2 from the germline V gene are SGHRS and YFSETQ. The CDR3 nucleotides read TGCGCCAGCAGCTTGGATTGGACAGGGGGGGACACCGGGGAGCTGTTTTTT. Protein sequence: CASSLDWTGGDTGELFF. The whole variable domain, filled in from reference TRBV5-1 and TRBJ2-2, reads KAGVTQTPRYLIKTRGQQVTLSCSPISGHRSVSWYQQTPGQGLQFLFEYFSETQRNKGNFPGRFSGRQFSNSRSEMNVSTLELGDSALYLCASSLDWTGGDTGELFFGEGSRLTVL.

This clonotype was counted a few times. CDR3 sequence: CATSTDRGLPNEQFF. The CDR3 DNA sequence: TGTGCCACCAGCACTGACAGGGGGCTACCAAATGAGCAGTTCTTC. V is TRBV15 and J is TRBJ2-1, with TRBD1 identical over 10 bases. Germline assignment: CDR1 LNHNV and CDR2 YYDKDF (reference sequence). The V segment lost 4 bases and the J segment 7 bases; nucleotides outside the gene matches: 7. The CDR3 runs 15 residues.